Below are 16 T cell receptor beta chains sequenced from a single sample in a study. TCRdb re-analysed the 5' RACE reads in MiXCR, keeping a single row per CDR3 protein. The sample includes about 50,000 distinct CDR3 sequences, 28% of them seen just once. The sequenced sample consisted of naive CD4+ T cells sorted from blood. As for subset: naive CD4+ T cells, CD4+CD45RA+CD25-. Source of these receptors: a female donor with breast cancer.

The DNA of the CDR3 is TGTGCCAGCAGTTTACGAAGGGCCCACGAGCAGTACTTC. Translation: CASSLRRAHEQYF. The V call is TRBV27, the J call TRBJ2-7, with no clear D. Trimming removed 2 bases from V and 5 bases from J, with 10 bases in between. The CDR3 is 13 amino acids. Germline lookup yields CDR1 MNHEY and CDR2 SMNVEV (reference sequence).

This clonotype occurred a few times. The chain joins TRBV5-1 to TRBJ2-7; 7 bases line up with TRBD2. V shed 2 bases, J shed 0 bases, and the junction held 8 bases outside the gene matches. CDR1 SGHRS and CDR2 YFSETQ come from the germline V gene. The CDR3 spans 16 residues. The CDR3 region has the DNA TGCGCCAGCAGCTTAAGTCCGAGCGGGAACTCCTACGAGCAGTACTTC. Amino acids: CASSLSPSGNSYEQYF.

The chain joins TRBV4-1 to TRBJ1-4, with D uncertain. V was cut by 0 bases and J by 0 bases, with 5 bases left in between. CDR1 is MGHRA, CDR2 YSYEKL, per germline. The CDR3 is 15 residues long. The CDR3 nucleotides read TGCGCCAGCAGCCAAGAGGAGACAACTAATGAAAAACTGTTTTTT. This sequence encodes CASSQEETTNEKLFF.

The table lists this clonotype with many counts. The chain is built from TRBV5-1 and TRBJ2-4; the match to TRBD1 covers 7 bases. The length of the CDR3 is 16 residues. Germline lookup yields CDR1 SGHRS and CDR2 YFSETQ. V dropped 0 bases and J dropped 0; count of bases not matched to a gene: 3. The CDR3 sequence is CASSLEQGLAKNIQYF. DNA of the CDR3: TGCGCCAGCAGCTTGGAACAGGGGCTAGCCAAAAACATTCAGTACTTC.

This chain links TRBV11-2 with TRBJ2-5, with TRBD2 identical over 9 bases. Germline loops: CDR1 SGHAT, CDR2 FQNNGV. This CDR3 has 19 amino acids. V shed 1 base and J 0 bases; nucleotides not matched to a gene: 12. The CDR3 region has the DNA TGTGCCAGCAGCTTAGGGGTGACTAGCGGTATTATTCACCAAGAGACCCAGTACTTC. Its translation is CASSLGVTSGIIHQETQYF.

In the case of this clonotype: The missing conserved phenylalanine or tryptophan at the end of this CDR3 makes a read error likely. The rearrangement uses TRBV20-1 and TRBJ1-1; 7 bases are a match to TRBD1. Trimming took 6 bases from V and 3 from J; bases not matched to a gene: 13. The CDR3 consists of 15 residues. Germline V CDR1 and CDR2: DFQATT, SNEGSKA (reference sequence). CDR3: CSAPRDSNEDTEAFS. CDR3 DNA: TGCAGTGCCCCCCGGGACAGTAACGAGGACACTGAAGCTTTCTCT.

The chain is built from TRBV24-1 and TRBJ2-1; 15 bases line up with TRBD2. Germline V CDR1 and CDR2: KGHDR, SFDVKD. J lost 0 bases, V lost 4 bases, and 3 bases had no gene match. The CDR3 covers 18 residues. In nucleotides, the CDR3 is TGTGCCACCAGTGACCCGGGACTAGCGGGAGGCTCCTACAATGAGCAGTTCTTC. It specifies CATSDPGLAGGSYNEQFF.

In its sample, this clonotype was seen a few times. V gene TRBV18 combines with J gene TRBJ2-1; 13 bases fit TRBD2. V shed 3 bases, J shed 7 bases, and the junction held 3 bases outside the gene matches. Per the germline V gene, CDR1 is KGHSH and CDR2 is LQKENI. This CDR3 is built from 15 residues. The CDR3: CASSPWTSGSNEQFF. For the CDR3, the DNA is TGTGCCAGCTCACCGTGGACTAGCGGGAGTAATGAGCAGTTCTTC.

This clonotype appeared a few times. This chain connects TRBV20-1 to TRBJ1-4, with a weak D call TRBD1 (5 bases). V was trimmed by 3 bases and J by 3 bases, leaving 11 bases between them. This CDR3 is built from 14 residues. CDR1 and CDR2 from the germline V gene are DFQATT and SNEGSKA (reference sequence). The CDR3 bases are TGCAGTGCTAGGAAGGGGTCTGCTAATGAAAAACTGTTTTTT. Translation gives CSARKGSANEKLFF.

This clonotype was found a few times. V gene TRBV20-1 combines with J gene TRBJ1-1; D possibly corresponds to TRBD1 (5 bases). The CDR3 is 15 residues long. Looked up from germline, CDR1 is DFQATT and CDR2 is SNEGSKA (reference sequence). Deletions cut 3 bases from V and 0 bases from J, with 14 bases between. The CDR3 is CSARLAGTLNTEAFF. The CDR3 coding sequence is TGCAGTGCTAGGCTGGCAGGGACCTTGAACACTGAAGCTTTCTTT.

V usage is TRBV12-3 or TRBV12-4 and J usage is TRBJ2-3; D might be TRBD2 (5 bases). The CDR3 loop spans 14 amino acids. The V end lost 8 bases, the J end lost 1 base, and 13 bases lay between the germline ends. The CDR3, as DNA: TGTGCCAGCCGATCGGATAGCGGCACAGATACGCAGTATTTT. Translated: CASRSDSGTDTQYF.

This clonotype occurred a few times. The chain carries TRBV7-2 and TRBJ2-7; D tentatively fits TRBD1 or TRBD2 (5 bases each). Between the trimmed V and J ends, which lost 3 bases and 10 bases, there was a span of 16 bases. The CDR3 spans 13 residues. Looked up from germline, CDR1 is SGHTA and CDR2 is FQGNSA. CDR3 DNA sequence: TGTGCCAGCAGCTTCCGGTTGCAGGGAGAACAGTACTTC. Its translation is CASSFRLQGEQYF.

V gene TRBV12-3 or TRBV12-4 combines with J gene TRBJ2-3, with 9 bases identical to TRBD1. This CDR3 is 15 amino acids long. V gave up 4 bases and J gave up 6 bases; unmatched junction bases: 8. Here the CDR3 DNA reads TGTGCCAGCAGTTACTCACAGGGGGCGAGGGATACGCAGTATTTT. This codes for CASSYSQGARDTQYF.

The DNA for the CDR3 is TGTGCCAGCAGCTTGGCGCCTGATCCAAATACGCAGTATTTT. It encodes CASSLAPDPNTQYF. This chain joins TRBV5-5 and TRBJ2-3; D uncertain. V lost 0 bases, J lost 7 bases, and 12 bases lay in between. This CDR3 spans 14 amino acids. Germline loops: CDR1 SGHKS, CDR2 YYEKEE (reference sequence).

V and J are TRBV10-2 and TRBJ1-6; TRBD1 aligns across 9 bases. Germline V gene data show CDR1 as WSHSY and CDR2 as SAAADI. The CDR3 is 13 residues long. The J segment lost 9 bases and the V segment lost 4 bases, leaving 1 base of the junction unmatched. The CDR3 DNA is TGCGCCAGCAGTGTACAGGGGGCTTCACCCCTCCACTTT. Its translation: CASSVQGASPLHF.

The chain couples TRBV12-3 or TRBV12-4 to TRBJ1-5, with 9 bases that match TRBD1. After removal of 5 bases from V and 1 base from J, the junction contained 3 bases not matched to a gene. The CDR3 length is 15 residues. CDR3 in DNA: TGTGCCAGCAGTACAGGGGGCTGGAGCAATCAGCCCCAGCATTTT. The encoded protein is CASSTGGWSNQPQHF.